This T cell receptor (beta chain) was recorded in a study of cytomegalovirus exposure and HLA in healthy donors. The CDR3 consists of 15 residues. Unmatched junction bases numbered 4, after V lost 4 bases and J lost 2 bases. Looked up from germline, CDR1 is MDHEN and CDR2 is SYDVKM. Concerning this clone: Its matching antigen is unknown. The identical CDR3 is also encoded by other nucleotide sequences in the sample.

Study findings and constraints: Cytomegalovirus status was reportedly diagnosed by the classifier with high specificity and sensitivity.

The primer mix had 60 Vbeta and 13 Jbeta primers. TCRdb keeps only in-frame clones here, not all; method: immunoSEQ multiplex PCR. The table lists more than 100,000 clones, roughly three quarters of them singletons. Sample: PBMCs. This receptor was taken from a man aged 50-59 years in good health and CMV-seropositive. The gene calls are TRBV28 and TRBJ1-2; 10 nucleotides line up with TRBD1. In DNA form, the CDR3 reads TGTGCCAGCAGTTCTCCGGGACAGGGGAACTATGGCTACACCTTC. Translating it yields CASSSPGQGNYGYTF.